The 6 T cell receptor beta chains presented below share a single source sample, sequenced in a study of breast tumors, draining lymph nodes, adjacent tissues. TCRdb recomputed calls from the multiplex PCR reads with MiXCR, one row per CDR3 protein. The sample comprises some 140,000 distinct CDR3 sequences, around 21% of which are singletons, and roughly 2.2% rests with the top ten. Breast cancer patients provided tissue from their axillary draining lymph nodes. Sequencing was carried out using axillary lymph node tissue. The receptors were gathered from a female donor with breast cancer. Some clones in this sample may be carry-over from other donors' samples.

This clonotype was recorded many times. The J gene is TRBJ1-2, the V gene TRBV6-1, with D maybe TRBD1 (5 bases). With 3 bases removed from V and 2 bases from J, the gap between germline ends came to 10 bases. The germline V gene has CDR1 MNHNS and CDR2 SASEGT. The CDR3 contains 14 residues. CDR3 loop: CASSDERQNYGYTF. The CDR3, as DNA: TGTGCCAGCAGTGATGAGAGACAGAACTATGGCTACACCTTC.

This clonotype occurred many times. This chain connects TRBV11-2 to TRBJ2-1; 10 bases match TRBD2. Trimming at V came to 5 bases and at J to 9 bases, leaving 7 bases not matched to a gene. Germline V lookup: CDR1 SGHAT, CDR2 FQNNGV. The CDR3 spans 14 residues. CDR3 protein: CASSDRTSGPEQFF. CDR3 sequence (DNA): TGTGCCAGCAGCGACCGGACTAGCGGCCCTGAGCAGTTCTTC.

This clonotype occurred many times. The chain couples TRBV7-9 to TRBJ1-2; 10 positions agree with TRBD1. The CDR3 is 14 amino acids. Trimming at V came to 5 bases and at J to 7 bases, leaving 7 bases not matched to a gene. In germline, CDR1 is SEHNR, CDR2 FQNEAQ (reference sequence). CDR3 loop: CASSAGTGEAGYTF. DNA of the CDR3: TGTGCCAGCAGCGCTGGGACAGGGGAGGCTGGCTACACCTTC.

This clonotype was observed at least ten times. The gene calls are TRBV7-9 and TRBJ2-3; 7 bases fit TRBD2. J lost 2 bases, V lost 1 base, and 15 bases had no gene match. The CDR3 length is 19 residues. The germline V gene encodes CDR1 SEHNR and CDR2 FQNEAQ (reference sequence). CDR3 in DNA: TGTGCCAGCAGCTTAGGATGGGCGCGGGAGCGCTTCACCACAGATACGCAGTATTTT. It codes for CASSLGWARERFTTDTQYF.

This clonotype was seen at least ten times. The CDR3 nucleotides are TGTGCCAGTAGTATATCAGGGGGCACCTACGAGCAGTACTTC. Translation gives CASSISGGTYEQYF. The chain links TRBV19 to TRBJ2-7, with 8 nucleotides matching TRBD1. This CDR3 contains 14 residues. Germline CDR1 LNHDA, CDR2 SQIVND (reference sequence). V lost 2 bases and J lost 2; bases outside the gene matches: 2.

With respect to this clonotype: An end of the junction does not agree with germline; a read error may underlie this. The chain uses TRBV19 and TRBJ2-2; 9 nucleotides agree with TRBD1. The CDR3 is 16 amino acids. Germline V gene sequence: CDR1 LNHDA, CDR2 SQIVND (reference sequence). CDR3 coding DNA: TGTGCCGGTAGTCCCTTTGTACAGGGGGCGAGCGGGGAGCTGTTTTTT. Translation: CAGSPFVQGASGELFF.